One sample yielded the 2 T cell receptor beta chains listed below, sequenced in a study of cytomegalovirus exposure and HLA in healthy donors. A multiplex PCR was run with 60 Vbeta primers and 13 Jbeta primers. Produced via immunoSEQ multiplex PCR; TCRdb's table is partial and in-frame only. The sample holds 200,000 or so clones, 60% to 80% seen once. Sequences were obtained from PBMCs. The receptors derive from a young man in good health and CMV-seronegative.

This clone was counted only a few times. The rearrangement links TRBV7-3 to TRBJ2-7; D may be TRBD2 (5 bases). With 5 bases removed from V and 2 bases from J, the gap between germline ends came to 10 bases. CDR3 size: 13 residues. Germline assignment: CDR1 SGHTA and CDR2 FQGTGA. The CDR3 loop reads CASSRGRAYEQYF. The CDR3 DNA follows: TGTGCCAGCAGCCGGGGAAGGGCCTACGAGCAGTACTTC.

This clone has a handful of counts. The chain joins TRBV6-6 to TRBJ1-2, with D unclear. The V and J ends lost 5 bases and 7 bases respectively, with 11 bases between them. Germline-derived CDR1 and CDR2 are MNHNY and SVGAGI (reference sequence). The CDR3 has 12 amino acids. CDR3 protein: CASSLMLSGYTF. CDR3 coding DNA: TGTGCCAGCAGTCTGATGCTTAGTGGCTACACCTTC.